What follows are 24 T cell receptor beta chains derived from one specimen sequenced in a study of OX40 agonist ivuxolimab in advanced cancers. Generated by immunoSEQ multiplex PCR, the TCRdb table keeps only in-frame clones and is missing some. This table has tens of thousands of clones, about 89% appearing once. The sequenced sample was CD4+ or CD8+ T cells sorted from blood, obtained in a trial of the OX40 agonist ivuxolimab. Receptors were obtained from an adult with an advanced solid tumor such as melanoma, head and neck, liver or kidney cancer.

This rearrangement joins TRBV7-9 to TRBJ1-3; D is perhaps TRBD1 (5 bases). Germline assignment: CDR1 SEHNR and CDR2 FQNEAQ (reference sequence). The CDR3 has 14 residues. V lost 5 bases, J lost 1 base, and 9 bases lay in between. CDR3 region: CASSPDISGNTIYF. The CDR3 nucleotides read TGTGCCAGCAGCCCGGACATATCTGGAAACACCATATATTTT.

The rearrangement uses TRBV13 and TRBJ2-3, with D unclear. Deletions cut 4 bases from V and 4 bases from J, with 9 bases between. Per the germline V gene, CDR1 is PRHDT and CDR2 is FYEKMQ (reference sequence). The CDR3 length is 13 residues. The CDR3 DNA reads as TGTGCCAGCAGCTCCCGTCTGGCAGATACGCAGTATTTT. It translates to CASSSRLADTQYF.

The CDR3 sequence is CASSFFPESTDTQYF. Written as DNA, the CDR3 is TGTGCCAGCAGCTTTTTTCCAGAAAGCACAGATACGCAGTATTTT. The chain carries TRBV7-2 and TRBJ2-3; no reliable D call. The V end was cut by 3 bases, the J end by 0 bases, with 10 bases between. This CDR3 region has 15 residues. Germline lookup yields CDR1 SGHTA and CDR2 FQGNSA. The full variable domain, its missing parts supplied by reference TRBV7-2 and TRBJ2-3, is GAGVSQSPSNKVTEKGKDVELRCDPISGHTALYWYRQSLGQGLEFLIYFQGNSAPDKSGLPSDRFSAERTGGSVSTLTIQRTQQEDSAVYLCASSFFPESTDTQYFGPGTRLTVL.

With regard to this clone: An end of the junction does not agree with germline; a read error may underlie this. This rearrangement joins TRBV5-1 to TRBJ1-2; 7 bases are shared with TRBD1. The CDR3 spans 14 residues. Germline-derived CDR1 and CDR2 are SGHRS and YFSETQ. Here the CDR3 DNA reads TGCGCCAGCAGCTTCAGAACCGGGACAGCTAATTATTCGTTC. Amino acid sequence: CASSFRTGTANYSF.

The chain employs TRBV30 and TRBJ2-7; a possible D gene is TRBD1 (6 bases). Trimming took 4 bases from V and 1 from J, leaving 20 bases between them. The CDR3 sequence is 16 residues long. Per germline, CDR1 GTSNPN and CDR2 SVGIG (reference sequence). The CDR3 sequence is CAWTHRDGSFSYEQYF. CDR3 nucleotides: TGTGCCTGGACACACAGGGATGGGTCCTTTTCCTACGAGCAGTACTTC. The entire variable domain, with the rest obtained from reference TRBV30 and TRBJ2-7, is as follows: SQTIHQWPATLVQPVGSPLSLECTVEGTSNPNLYWYRQAAGRGLQLLFYSVGIGQISSEVPQNLSASRPQDRQFILSSKKLLLSDSGFYLCAWTHRDGSFSYEQYFGPGTRLTVT.

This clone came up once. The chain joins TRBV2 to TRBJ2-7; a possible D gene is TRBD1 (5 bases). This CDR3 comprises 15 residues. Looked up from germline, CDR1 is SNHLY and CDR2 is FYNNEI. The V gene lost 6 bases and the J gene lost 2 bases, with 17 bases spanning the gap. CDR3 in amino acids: CASRQDGPPTYEQYF. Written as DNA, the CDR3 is TGTGCCAGCAGACAGGACGGACCCCCGACCTACGAGCAGTACTTC.

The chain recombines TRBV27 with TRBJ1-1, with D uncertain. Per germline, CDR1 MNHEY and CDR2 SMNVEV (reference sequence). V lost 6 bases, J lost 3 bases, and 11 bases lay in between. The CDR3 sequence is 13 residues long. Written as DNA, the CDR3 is TGTGCCAGCAGCCCTTCTCGAGACACTGAAGCTTTCTTT. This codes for CASSPSRDTEAFF.

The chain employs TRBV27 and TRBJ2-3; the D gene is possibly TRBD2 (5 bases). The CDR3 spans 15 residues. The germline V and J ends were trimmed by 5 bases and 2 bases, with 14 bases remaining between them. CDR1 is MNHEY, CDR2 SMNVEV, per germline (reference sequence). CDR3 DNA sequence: TGTGCCAGCAGTGGCGGGCCACCCACCACAGATACGCAGTATTTT. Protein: CASSGGPPTTDTQYF.

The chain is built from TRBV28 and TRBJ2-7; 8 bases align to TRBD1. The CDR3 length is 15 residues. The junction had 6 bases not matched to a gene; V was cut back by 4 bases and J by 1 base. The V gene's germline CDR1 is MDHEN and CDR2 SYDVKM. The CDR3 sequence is CASSSPGGPSYEQYF. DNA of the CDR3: TGTGCCAGCAGTTCCCCAGGGGGCCCTTCCTACGAGCAGTACTTC.

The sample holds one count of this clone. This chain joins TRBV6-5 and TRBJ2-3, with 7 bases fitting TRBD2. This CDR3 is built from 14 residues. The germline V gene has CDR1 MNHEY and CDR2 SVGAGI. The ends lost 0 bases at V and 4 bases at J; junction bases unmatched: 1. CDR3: CASSYSGGADTQYF. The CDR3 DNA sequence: TGTGCCAGCAGTTACTCGGGGGGGGCAGATACGCAGTATTTT.

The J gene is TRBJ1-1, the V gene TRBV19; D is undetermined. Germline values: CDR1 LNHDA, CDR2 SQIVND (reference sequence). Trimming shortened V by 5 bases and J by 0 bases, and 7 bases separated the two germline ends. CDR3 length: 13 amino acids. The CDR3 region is CASSGTLNTEAFF. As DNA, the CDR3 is TGTGCCAGTAGTGGTACATTGAACACTGAAGCTTTCTTT.

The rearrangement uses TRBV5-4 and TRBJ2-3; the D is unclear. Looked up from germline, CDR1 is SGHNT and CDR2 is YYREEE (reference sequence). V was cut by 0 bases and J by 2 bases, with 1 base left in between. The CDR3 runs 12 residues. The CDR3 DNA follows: TGTGCCAGCAGCTTGGACACAGATACGCAGTATTTT. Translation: CASSLDTDTQYF.

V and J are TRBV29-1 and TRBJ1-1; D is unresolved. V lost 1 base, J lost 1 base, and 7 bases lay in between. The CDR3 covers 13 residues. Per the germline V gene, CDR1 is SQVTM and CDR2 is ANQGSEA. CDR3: CSVEGQENTEAFF. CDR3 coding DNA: TGCAGCGTTGAAGGGCAGGAGAACACTGAAGCTTTCTTT. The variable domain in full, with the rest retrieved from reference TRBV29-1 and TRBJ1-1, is SAVISQKPSRDICQRGTSLTIQCQVDSQVTMMFWYRQQPGQSLTLIATANQGSEATYESGFVIDKFPISRPNLTFSTLTVSNMSPEDSSIYLCSVEGQENTEAFFGQGTRLTVV.

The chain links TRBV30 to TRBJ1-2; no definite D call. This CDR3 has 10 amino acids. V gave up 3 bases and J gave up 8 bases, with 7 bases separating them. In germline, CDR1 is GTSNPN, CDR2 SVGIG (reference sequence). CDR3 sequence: CAWRLEGYTF. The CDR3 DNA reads TGTGCCTGGAGACTTGAAGGCTACACCTTC.

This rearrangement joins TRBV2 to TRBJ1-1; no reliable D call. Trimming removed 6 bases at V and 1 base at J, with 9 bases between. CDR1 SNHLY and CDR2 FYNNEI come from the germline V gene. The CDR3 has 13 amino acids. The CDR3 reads CASRQLTNTEAFF. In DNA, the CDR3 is TGTGCCAGCAGACAGCTAACGAACACTGAAGCTTTCTTT. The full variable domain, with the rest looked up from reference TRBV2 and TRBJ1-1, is EPEVTQTPSHQVTQMGQEVILRCVPISNHLYFYWYRQILGQKVEFLVSFYNNEISEKSEIFDDQFSVERPDGSNFTLKIRSTKLEDSAMYFCASRQLTNTEAFFGQGTRLTVV.

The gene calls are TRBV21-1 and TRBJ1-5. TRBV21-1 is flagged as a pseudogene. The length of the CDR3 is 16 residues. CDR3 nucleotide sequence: TGTGCCAGCAGCAAAGGGTTAGGGCCCCTCAATCAGCCCCAGCATTTT. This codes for CASSKGLGPLNQPQHF.

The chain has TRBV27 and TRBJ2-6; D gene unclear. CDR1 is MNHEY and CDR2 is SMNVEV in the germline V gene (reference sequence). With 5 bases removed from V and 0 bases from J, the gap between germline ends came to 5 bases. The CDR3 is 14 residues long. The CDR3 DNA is TGTGCCAGCAGTCACCGCTCTGGGGCCAACGTCCTGACTTTC. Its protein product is CASSHRSGANVLTF. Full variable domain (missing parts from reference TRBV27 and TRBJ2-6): EAQVTQNPRYLITVTGKKLTVTCSQNMNHEYMSWYRQDPGLGLRQIYYSMNVEVTDKGDVPEGYKVSRKEKRNFPLILESPSPNQTSLYFCASSHRSGANVLTFGAGSRLTVL.

As DNA, the CDR3 is TGTGCCTGGAGTGTACGACTAGCGGGGGACAATGAGCAGTTCTTC. Its translation: CAWSVRLAGDNEQFF. The V call is TRBV30, the J call TRBJ2-1; 12 nucleotides line up with TRBD2. Losses at the gene ends were 0 bases for V and 5 bases for J; bases not matched to a gene: 2. The CDR3 is 15 residues long. From germline, CDR1 is GTSNPN and CDR2 SVGIG (reference sequence).

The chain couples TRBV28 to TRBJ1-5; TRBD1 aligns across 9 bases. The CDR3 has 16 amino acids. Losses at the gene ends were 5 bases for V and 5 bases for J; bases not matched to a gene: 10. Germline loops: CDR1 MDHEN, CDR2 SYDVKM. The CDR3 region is CASSPHTGGNDQPQHF. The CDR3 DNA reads TGTGCCAGCAGTCCCCATACAGGGGGCAACGATCAGCCCCAGCATTTT.

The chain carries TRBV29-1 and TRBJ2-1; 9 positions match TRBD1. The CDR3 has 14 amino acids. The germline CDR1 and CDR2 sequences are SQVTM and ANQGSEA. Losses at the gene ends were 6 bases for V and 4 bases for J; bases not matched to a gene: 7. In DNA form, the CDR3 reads TGCAGCGTGGGCGGACAGGGGCTATACAATGAGCAGTTCTTC. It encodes CSVGGQGLYNEQFF.

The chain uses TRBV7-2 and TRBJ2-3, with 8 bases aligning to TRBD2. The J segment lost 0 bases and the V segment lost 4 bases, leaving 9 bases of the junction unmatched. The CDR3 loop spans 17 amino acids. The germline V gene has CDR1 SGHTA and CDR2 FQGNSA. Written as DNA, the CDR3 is TGTGCCAGCAGCTCTAGGCACGCGGGAGGTAGCACAGATACGCAGTATTTT. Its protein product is CASSSRHAGGSTDTQYF.

CDR3 nucleotides: TGCGCCAGCAGCCAGTCTAGACCTCCCTACAATGAGCAGTTCTTC. This sequence encodes CASSQSRPPYNEQFF. This rearrangement joins TRBV5-1 to TRBJ2-1; D is unresolved. The CDR3 loop spans 15 amino acids. Trimming cost V 4 bases and J 2 bases, with 13 bases left between them. The germline V gene encodes CDR1 SGHRS and CDR2 YFSETQ.

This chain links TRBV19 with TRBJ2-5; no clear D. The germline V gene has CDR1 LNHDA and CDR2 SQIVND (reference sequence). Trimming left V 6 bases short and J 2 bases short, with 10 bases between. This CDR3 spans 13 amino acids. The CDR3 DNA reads TGTGCCAGTAGCCTGGATTCACAAGAGACCCAGTACTTC. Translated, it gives CASSLDSQETQYF. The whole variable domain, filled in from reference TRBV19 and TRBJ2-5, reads DGGITQSPKYLFRKEGQNVTLSCEQNLNHDAMYWYRQDPGQGLRLIYYSQIVNDFQKGDIAEGYSVSREKKESFPLTVTSAQKNPTAFYLCASSLDSQETQYFGPGTRLLVL.

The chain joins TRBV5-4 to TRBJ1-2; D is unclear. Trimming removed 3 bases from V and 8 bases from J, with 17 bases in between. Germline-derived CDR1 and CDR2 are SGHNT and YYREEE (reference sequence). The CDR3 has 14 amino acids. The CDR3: CASSSEGFGRGYTF. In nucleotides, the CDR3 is TGTGCCAGCAGCTCAGAAGGGTTCGGGAGAGGCTACACCTTC.